This TCR beta chain came from a study of identical twins. MiXCR, applied by TCRdb to the 5' RACE reads, yields one record per CDR3 protein. The sample carries about 470,000 distinct CDR3 sequences, roughly a quarter recorded once. The CDR3 has 13 amino acids. Germline V gene sequence: CDR1 DFQATT, CDR2 SNEGSKA (reference sequence). Trimming took 6 bases from V and 9 from J; bases not matched to a gene: 8. The sample holds a few counts of this clonotype. The data were also submitted as part of a second study, on T cells expressing NK-cell markers.

This clonotype originated in a woman between 18 and 29 years old in good health. V is TRBV20-1 and J is TRBJ2-5, with 12 nucleotides matching TRBD2. The specimen was CD4+ T cells sorted from blood. CDR3 sequence reads: CSAGLAGWRAQYF. CDR3 DNA: TGCAGTGCAGGACTAGCGGGGTGGAGGGCCCAGTACTTC.